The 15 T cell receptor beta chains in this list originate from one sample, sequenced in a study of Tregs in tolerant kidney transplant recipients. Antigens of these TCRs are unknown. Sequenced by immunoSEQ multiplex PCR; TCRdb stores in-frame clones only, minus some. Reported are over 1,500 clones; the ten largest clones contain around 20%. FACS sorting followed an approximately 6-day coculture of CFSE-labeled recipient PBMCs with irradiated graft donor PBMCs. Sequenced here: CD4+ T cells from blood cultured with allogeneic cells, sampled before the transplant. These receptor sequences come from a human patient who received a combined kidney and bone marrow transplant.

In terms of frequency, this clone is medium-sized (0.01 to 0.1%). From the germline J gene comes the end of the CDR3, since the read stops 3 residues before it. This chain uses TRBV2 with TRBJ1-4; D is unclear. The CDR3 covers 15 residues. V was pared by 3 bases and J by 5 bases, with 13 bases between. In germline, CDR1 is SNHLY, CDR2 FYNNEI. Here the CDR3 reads CASSDAGTRNEKLFF. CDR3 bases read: TGTGCCAGCAGTGATGCAGGAACGAGAAATGAAAAA.

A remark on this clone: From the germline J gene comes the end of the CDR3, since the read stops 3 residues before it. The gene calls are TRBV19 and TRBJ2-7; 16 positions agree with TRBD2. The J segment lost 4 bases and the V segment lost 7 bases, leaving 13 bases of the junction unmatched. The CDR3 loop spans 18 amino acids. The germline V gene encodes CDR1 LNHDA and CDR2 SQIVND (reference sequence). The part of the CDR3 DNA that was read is TGTGCCAGTAAGGGCTTGGGGGGACTAGCGGGAGGGGGTTACGAG. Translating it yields CASKGLGGLAGGGYE. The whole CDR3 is CASKGLGGLAGGGYEQYF.

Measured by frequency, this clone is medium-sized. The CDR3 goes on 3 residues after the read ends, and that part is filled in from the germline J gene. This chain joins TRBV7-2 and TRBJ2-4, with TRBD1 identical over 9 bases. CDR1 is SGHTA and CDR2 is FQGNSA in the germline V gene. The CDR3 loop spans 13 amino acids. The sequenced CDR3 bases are TGTGCCAGCAGCTGGACAGGGGACTATGGT. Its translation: CASSWTGDYG. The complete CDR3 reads CASSWTGDYGQYF.

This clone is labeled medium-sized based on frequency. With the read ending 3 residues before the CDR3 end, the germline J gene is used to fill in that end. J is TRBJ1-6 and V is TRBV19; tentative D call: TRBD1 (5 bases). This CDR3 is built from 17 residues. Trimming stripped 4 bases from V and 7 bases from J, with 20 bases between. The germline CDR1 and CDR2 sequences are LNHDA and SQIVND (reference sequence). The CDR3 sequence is CASSTISLTVANSPLHF. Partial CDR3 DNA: TGTGCCAGTAGTACGATATCTCTGACAGTTGCGAATTCACCC.

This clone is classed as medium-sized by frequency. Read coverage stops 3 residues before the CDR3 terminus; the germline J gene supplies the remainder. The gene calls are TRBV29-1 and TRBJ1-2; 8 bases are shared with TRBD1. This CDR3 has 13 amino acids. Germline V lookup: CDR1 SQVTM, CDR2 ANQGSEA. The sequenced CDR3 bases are TGCAGCGTTGAATCCAGGGGGCTTCAGGGC. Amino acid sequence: CSVESRGLQG. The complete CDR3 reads CSVESRGLQGYTF.

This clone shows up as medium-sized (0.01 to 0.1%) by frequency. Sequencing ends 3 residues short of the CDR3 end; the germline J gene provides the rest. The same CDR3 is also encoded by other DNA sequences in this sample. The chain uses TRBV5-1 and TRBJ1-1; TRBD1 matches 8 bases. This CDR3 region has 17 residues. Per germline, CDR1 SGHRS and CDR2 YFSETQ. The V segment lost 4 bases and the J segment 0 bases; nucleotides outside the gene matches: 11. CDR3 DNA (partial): TGCGCCAGCAGCCAACATCAGGGGGCTGCGATGAACACTGAA. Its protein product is CASSQHQGAAMNTE. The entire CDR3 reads CASSQHQGAAMNTEAFF.

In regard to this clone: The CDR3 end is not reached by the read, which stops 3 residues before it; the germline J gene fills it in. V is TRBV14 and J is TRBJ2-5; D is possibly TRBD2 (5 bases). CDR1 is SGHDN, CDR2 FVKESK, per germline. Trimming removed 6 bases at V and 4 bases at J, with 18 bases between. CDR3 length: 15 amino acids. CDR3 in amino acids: CASSSNRGSGETQYF. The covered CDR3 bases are TGTGCCAGCAGTTCCAACCGGGGTTCGGGAGAGACC.

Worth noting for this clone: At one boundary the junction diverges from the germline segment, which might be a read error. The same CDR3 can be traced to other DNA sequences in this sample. CDR3 loop: CASSPPRTLSTDTQYF. Partial CDR3 DNA: TGCGCCAGCTCACCACCCCGGACACTGAGCACAGATACG. The chain has TRBV18 and TRBJ2-3, with D perhaps TRBD1 (5 bases). The DNA ends 3 residues before the CDR3 does, and the rest of the CDR3 is filled in from the germline J gene. Germline loops: CDR1 KGHSH, CDR2 LQKENI. The length of the CDR3 is 16 residues. Combining the CDR3 with reference TRBV18 and TRBJ2-3 gives the whole variable domain NAGVMQNPRHLVRRRGQEARLRCSPMKGHSHVYWYRQLPEEGLKFMVYLQKENIIDESGMPKERFSAEFPKEGPSILRIQQVVRGDSAAYFCASSPPRTLSTDTQYFGPGTRLTVL.

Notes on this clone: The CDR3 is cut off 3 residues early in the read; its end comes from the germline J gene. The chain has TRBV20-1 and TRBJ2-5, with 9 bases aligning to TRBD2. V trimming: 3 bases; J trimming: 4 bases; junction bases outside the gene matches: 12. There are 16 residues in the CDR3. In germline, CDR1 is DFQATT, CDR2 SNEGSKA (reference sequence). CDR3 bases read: TGCAGTGCTAGCGCCCCGGGGGCGGGGGGGCTAGAGACC. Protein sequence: CSASAPGAGGLET. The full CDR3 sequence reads CSASAPGAGGLETQYF.

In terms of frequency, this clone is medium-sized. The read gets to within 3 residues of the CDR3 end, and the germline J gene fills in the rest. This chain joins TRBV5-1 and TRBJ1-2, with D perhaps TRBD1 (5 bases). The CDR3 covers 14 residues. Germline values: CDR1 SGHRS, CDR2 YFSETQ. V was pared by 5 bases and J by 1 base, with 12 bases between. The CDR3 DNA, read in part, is TGCGCCAGCAGTCATCAGGGAGGTAACTATGGC. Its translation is CASSHQGGNYG. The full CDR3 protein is CASSHQGGNYGYTF. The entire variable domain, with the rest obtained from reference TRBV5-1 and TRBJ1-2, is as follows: KAGVTQTPRYLIKTRGQQVTLSCSPISGHRSVSWYQQTPGQGLQFLFEYFSETQRNKGNFPGRFSGRQFSNSRSEMNVSTLELGDSALYLCASSHQGGNYGYTFGSGTRLTVV.

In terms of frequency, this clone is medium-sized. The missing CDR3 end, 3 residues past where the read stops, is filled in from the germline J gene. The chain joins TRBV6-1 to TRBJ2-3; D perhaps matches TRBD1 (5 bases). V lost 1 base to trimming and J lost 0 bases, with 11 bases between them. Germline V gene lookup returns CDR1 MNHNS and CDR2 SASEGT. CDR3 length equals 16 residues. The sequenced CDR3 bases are TGTGCCAGCAGTGAAGGATTAGGGGTTAGCACAGATACG. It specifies CASSEGLGVSTDT. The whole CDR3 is CASSEGLGVSTDTQYF.

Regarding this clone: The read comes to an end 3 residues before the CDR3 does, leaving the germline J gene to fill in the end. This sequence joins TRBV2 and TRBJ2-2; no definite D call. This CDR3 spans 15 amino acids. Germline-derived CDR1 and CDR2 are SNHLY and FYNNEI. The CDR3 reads CASSDAGTRNEKLFF. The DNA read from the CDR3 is TGTGCCAGCAGTGATGCAGGAACGAGAAATGAAAAG.

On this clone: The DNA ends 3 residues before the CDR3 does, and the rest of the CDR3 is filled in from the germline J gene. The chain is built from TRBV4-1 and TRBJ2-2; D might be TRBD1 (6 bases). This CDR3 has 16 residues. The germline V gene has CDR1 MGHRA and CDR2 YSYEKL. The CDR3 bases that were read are TGCGCCAGCAGCCAAGTCGTACAGGGTGTTGGGGAAAAG. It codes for CASSQVVQGVGEK. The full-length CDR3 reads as CASSQVVQGVGEKLFF.

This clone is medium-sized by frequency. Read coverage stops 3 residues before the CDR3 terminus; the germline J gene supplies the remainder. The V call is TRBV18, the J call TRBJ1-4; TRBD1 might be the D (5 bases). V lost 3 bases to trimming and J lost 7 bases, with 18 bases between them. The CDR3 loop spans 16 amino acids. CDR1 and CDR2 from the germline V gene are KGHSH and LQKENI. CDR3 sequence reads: CASSPKPGPGGEKLFF. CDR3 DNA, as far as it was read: TGTGCCAGCTCACCGAAACCGGGGCCCGGGGGTGAAAAA.

CDR3 sequence reads: CASRSHCPPPYEQYF. CDR3 DNA (partial): TGTGCAAGTCGCTCGCACTGCCCGCCACCCTACGAG. The rearrangement links TRBV11-3 to TRBJ2-7; D is unresolved. The CDR3 extends 3 residues past the end of the read, so its final part is completed from the germline J gene. Germline assignment: CDR1 SGHNT and CDR2 YENEEA. The CDR3 extends over 15 amino acids.